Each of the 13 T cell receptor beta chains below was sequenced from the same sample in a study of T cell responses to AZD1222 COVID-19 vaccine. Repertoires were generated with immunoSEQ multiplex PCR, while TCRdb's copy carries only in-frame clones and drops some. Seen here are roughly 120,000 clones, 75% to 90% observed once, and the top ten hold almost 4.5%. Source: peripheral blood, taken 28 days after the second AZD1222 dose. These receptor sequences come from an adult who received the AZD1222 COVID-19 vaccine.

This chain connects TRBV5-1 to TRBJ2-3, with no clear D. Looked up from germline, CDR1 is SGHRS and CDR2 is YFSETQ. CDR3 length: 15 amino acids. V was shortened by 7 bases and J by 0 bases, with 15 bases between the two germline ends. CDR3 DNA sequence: TGCGCCAGCGGACCCTTCGGATCTAGCACAGATACGCAGTATTTT. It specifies CASGPFGSSTDTQYF.

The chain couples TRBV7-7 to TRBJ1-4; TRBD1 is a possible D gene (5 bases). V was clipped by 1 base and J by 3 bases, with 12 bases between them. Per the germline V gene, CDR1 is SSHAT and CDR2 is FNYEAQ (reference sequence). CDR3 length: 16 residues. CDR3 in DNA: TGTGCCAGCAGCTTAGGCCCACGGGGGGCTAATGAAAAACTGTTTTTT. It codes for CASSLGPRGANEKLFF.

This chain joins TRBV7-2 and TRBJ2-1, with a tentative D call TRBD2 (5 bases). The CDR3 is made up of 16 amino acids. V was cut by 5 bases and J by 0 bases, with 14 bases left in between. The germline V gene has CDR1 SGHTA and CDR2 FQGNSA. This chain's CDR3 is CASSPSGLGSYNEQFF. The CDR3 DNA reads TGTGCCAGCAGCCCAAGCGGACTCGGCTCCTACAATGAGCAGTTCTTC.

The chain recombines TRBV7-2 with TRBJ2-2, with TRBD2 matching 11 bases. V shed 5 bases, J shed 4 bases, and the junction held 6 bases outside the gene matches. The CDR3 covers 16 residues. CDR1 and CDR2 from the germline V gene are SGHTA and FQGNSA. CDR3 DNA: TGTGCCAGCAGCATCCCCGGGACTAGCGGCACCGGGGAGCTGTTTTTT. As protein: CASSIPGTSGTGELFF.

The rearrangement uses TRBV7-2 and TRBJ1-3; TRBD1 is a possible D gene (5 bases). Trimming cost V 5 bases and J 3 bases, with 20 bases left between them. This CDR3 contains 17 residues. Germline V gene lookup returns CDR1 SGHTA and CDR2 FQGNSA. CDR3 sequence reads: CASSLTLGGANGNTIYF. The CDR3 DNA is TGTGCCAGCAGCCTAACTCTAGGCGGGGCAAATGGAAACACCATATATTTT. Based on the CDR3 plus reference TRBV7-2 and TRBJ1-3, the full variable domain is GAGVSQSPSNKVTEKGKDVELRCDPISGHTALYWYRQSLGQGLEFLIYFQGNSAPDKSGLPSDRFSAERTGGSVSTLTIQRTQQEDSAVYLCASSLTLGGANGNTIYFGEGSWLTVV.

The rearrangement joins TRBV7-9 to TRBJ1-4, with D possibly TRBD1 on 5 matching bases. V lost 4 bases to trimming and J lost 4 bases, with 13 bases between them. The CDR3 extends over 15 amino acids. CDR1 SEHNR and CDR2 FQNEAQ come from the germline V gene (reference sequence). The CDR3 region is CASSSVDRDNEKLFF. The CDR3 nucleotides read TGTGCCAGCAGCTCGGTAGACAGAGATAATGAAAAACTGTTTTTT.

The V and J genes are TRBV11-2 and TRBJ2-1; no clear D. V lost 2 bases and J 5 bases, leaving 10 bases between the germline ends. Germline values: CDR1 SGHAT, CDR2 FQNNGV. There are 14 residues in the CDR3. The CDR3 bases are TGTGCCAGCAGCTTAATTAAGCCCCACAATGAGCAGTTCTTC. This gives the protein CASSLIKPHNEQFF.

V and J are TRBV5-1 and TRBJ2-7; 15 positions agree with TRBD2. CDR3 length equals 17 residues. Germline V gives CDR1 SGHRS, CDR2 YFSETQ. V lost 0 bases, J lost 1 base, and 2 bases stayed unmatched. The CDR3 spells CASSLAGTSGGSYEQYF. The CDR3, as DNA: TGCGCCAGCAGCTTGGCCGGGACTAGCGGGGGGTCCTACGAGCAGTACTTC.

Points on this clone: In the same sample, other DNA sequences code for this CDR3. CDR3: CASSTSGYEQYF. DNA of the CDR3: TGTGCCAGTAGTACGAGTGGCTACGAGCAGTACTTC. J is TRBJ2-7 and V is TRBV19; D not resolved. Germline CDR1 and CDR2: LNHDA and SQIVND (reference sequence). Trimming removed 4 bases at V and 3 bases at J, with 7 bases between. The CDR3 sequence is 12 residues long.

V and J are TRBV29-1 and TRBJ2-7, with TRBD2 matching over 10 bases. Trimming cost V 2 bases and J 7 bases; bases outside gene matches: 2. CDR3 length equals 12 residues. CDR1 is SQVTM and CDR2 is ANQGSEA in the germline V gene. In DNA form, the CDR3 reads TGCAGCGTTGAACTAGCGGGGGAGGAGCAGTACTTC. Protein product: CSVELAGEEQYF.

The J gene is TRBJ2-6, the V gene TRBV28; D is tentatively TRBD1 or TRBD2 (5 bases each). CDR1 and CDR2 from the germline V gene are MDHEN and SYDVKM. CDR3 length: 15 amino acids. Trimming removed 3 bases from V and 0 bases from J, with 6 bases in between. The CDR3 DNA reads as TGTGCCAGCAGTTTTGGGGGCTCTGGGGCCAACGTCCTGACTTTC. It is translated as CASSFGGSGANVLTF.

The DNA of the CDR3 is TGTGCCAGCAGCTTAGGGCAGGTAGTCGACGGCTACACCTTC. Its protein product is CASSLGQVVDGYTF. The chain is built from TRBV7-2 and TRBJ1-2; D unresolved. Deletions cut 1 base from V and 8 bases from J, with 14 bases between. The CDR3 covers 14 residues. Germline loops: CDR1 SGHTA, CDR2 FQGNSA.

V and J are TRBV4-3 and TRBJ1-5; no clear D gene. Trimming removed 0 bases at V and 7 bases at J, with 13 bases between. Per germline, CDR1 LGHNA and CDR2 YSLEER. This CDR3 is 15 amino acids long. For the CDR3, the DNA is TGCGCCAGCAGCCAAGATGGGCAGCAAGGACAGCCCCAGCATTTT. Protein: CASSQDGQQGQPQHF.